This record concerns one TCR beta chain sequence. The antigen remains unidentified. This sample was taken from a study of vaccination and CD4 T cells after COVID-19. CDR3 length: 13 residues. In germline, CDR1 is SNHLY, CDR2 FYNNEI. With 7 bases removed from V and 3 bases from J, the gap between germline ends came to 12 bases. Sequencing of the DNA from cultured CD4+ T cells was carried out with the Oncomine TCR Beta short-read assay. From CD4+ T cells that had been cultured, genomic DNA was extracted. TCRdb called the PCR reads again in MiXCR, with one record for every CDR3 protein. This table holds approximately 12,000 distinct CDR3 sequences, about 65% found once. Noted treatment: roughly 11-day PBMC culture with coronavirus spike peptide pools or control peptides (ViraFEST assay).

The chain uses TRBV2 and TRBJ1-1; D unclear. The source is a human donor who had recovered from COVID-19. The source material was CD4+ T cells from blood, cultured in vitro, sampled before SARS-CoV-2 vaccination. CDR3 nucleotides: TGTGCCAGCAATCCCGATTCTGACACTGAAGCTTTCTTT. Encoded protein: CASNPDSDTEAFF. Full variable domain (missing parts from reference TRBV2 and TRBJ1-1): EPEVTQTPSHQVTQMGQEVILRCVPISNHLYFYWYRQILGQKVEFLVSFYNNEISEKSEIFDDQFSVERPDGSNFTLKIRSTKLEDSAMYFCASNPDSDTEAFFGQGTRLTVV.